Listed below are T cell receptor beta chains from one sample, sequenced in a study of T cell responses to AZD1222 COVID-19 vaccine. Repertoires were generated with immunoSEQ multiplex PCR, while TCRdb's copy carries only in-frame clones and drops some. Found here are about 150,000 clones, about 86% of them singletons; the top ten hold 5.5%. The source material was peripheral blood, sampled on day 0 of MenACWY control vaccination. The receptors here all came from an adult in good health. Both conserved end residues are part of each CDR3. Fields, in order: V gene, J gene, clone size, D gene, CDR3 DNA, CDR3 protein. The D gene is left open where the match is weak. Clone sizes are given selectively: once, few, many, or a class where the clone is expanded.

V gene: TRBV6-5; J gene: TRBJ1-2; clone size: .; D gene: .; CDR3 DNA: TGTGCCAGCAATCCGGGACTTGGCTATGGCTACACCTTC; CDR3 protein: CASNPGLGYGYTF
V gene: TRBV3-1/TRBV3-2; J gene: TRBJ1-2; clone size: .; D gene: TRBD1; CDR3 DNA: TGTGCCAGCAGCCAAGACCTCGGACAGGGGACTGGCTACACCTTC; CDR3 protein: CASSQDLGQGTGYTF
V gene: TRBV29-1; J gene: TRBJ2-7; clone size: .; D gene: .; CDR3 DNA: TGCAGCGTTGAAAAAGGGGTGGGCGAGCAGTACTTC; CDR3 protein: CSVEKGVGEQYF
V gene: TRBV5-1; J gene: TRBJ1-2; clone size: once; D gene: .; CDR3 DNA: TGCGCCAGCAGCCCCATCGGGGGCGCGGGTGGCTACACCTTC; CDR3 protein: CASSPIGGAGGYTF
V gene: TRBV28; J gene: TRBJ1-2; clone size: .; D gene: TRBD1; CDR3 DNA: TGTGCCAGCAGCTATACAGGGGCCCACAACTATGGCTACACCTTC; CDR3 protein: CASSYTGAHNYGYTF
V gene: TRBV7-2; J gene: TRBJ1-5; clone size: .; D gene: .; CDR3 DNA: TGTGCCAGCAGCTTAGCGGGAGACAGAGCTCAGCCCCAGCATTTT; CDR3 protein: CASSLAGDRAQPQHF
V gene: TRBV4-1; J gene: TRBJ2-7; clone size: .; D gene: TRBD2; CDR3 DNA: TGCGCCAGCAGCCAAGGGGAGGGGGAGCAGTACTTC; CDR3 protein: CASSQGEGEQYF
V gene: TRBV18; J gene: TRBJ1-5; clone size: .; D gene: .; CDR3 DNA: TGTGCCAGTCAAGCCCTGGGCAATCAGCCCCAGCATTTT; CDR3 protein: CASQALGNQPQHF
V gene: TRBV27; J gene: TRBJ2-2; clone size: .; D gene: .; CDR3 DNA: TGTGCCAGCAGTGCTACTTCTAGGGTGGGCGGGGAGCTGTTTTTT; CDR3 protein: CASSATSRVGGELFF
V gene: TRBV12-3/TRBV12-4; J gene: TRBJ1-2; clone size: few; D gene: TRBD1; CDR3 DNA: TGTGCCAGCAGGAGGACAGGGGGCTATGGCTACACCTTC; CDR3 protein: CASRRTGGYGYTF
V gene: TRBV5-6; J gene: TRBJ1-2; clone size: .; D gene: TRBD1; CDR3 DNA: TGTGCCAGCAGCTTGAGGTCAGGGGGCCTCAACTATGGCTACACCTTC; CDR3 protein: CASSLRSGGLNYGYTF
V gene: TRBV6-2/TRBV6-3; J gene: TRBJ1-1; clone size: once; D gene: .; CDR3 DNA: TGTGCCAGCAGTTACTCCGGGGTGGGGAACACTGAAGCTTTCTTT; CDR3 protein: CASSYSGVGNTEAFF
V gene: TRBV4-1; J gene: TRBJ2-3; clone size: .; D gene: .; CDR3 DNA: TGCGCCAGCAGCCAAGAGGGAACGAATGGGATTACAGATACGCAGTATTTT; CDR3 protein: CASSQEGTNGITDTQYF
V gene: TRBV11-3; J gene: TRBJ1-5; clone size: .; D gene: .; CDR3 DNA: TGTGCCAGCAGCTTAGATTTCGGGCCTAGGGGACAGCCCCAGCATTTT; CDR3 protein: CASSLDFGPRGQPQHF
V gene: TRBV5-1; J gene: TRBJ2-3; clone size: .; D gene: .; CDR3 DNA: TGCGCCAGCAGCTTCCGGCTAGGTGCAGATACGCAGTATTTT; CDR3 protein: CASSFRLGADTQYF
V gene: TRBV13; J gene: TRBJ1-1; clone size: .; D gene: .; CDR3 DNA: TGTGCCAGCAGCTTAGTCAGGGGCACTGAAGCTTTCTTT; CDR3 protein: CASSLVRGTEAFF
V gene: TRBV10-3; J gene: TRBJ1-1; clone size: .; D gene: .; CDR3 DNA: TGTGCCATCACGGAGCAGGCACGGGACACTGAAGCTTTCTTT; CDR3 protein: CAITEQARDTEAFF
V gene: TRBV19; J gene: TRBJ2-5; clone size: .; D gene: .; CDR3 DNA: TGTGCCAGTAGATGGGGGGCCGGAGAGACCCAGTACTTC; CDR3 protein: CASRWGAGETQYF
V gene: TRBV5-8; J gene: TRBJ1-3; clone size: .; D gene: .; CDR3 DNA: TGTGCCAGCAGCTACCCAGGGACGGCTGGAAACACCATATATTTT; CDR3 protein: CASSYPGTAGNTIYF
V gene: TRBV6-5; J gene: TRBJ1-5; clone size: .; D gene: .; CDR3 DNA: TGTGCCAGCAGTCCAATTAATCAGCCCCAGCATTTT; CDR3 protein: CASSPINQPQHF
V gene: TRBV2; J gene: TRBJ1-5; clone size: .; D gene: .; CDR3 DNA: TGTGCCAGCAGCGTTGACAGCCGTCAGGGGCCCCAGCATTTT; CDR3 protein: CASSVDSRQGPQHF
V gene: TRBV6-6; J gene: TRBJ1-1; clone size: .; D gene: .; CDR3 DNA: TGTGCCAGCAGTTGGGGGATGAACACTGAAGCTTTCTTT; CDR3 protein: CASSWGMNTEAFF
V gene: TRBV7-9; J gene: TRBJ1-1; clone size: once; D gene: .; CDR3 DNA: TGTGCCAGCAGCTTAGGTTCGGGGGGCGCGTCCACTGAAGCTTTCTTT; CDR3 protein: CASSLGSGGASTEAFF
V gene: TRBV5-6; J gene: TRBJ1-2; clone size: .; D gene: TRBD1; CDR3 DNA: TGTGCCAGCAGCTTGGGAGGGGGCGTTAACTATGGCTACACCTTC; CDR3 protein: CASSLGGGVNYGYTF
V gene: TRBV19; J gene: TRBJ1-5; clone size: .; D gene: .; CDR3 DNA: TGTGCCATTTCACAGGGAAGAAATCAGCCCCAGCATTTT; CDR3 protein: CAISQGRNQPQHF
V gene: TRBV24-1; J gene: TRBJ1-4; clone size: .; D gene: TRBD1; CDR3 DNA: TGTGCCACCGCCACTTGTGCGCCTAAGGACAGGAATGAAAAACTGTTTTTT; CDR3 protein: CATATCAPKDRNEKLFF
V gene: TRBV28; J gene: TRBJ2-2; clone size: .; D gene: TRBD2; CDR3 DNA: TGTGCCAGCAGTTTTCGGGCTAGCGGGGGTTTCGACACCGGGGAGCTGTTTTTT; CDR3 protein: CASSFRASGGFDTGELFF
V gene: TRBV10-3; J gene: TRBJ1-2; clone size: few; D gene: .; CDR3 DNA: TGTGCCATCAGAGAGACAGGTTCCTATGGCTACACCTTC; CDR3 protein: CAIRETGSYGYTF
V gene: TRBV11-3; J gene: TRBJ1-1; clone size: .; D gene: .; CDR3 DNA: TGTGCCAGCAGCCTTCCGAAGGGCGCGTCCACTGAAGCTTTCTTT; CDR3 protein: CASSLPKGASTEAFF
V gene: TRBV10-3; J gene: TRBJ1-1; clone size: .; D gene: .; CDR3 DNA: TGTGCCATCGGGCGACAGCAGAACACTGAAGCTTTCTTT; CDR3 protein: CAIGRQQNTEAFF
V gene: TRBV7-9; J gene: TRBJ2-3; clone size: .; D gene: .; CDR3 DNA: TGTGCCAGCAGCCGAACAGATACGCAGTATTTT; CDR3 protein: CASSRTDTQYF
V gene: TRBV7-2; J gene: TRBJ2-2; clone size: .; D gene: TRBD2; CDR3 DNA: TGTGCCAGCAGCTTACTAGCGGGGAGGAACACCGGGGAGCTGTTTTTT; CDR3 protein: CASSLLAGRNTGELFF
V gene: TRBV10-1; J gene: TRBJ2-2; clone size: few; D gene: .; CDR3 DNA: TGCGCCAGCAGTGTACGGCCATACACCGGGGAGCTGTTTTTT; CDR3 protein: CASSVRPYTGELFF
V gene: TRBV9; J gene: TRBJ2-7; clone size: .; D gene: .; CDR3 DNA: TGTGCCAGCAGCGAACAGGGCGATAACGAGCAGTACTTC; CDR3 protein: CASSEQGDNEQYF
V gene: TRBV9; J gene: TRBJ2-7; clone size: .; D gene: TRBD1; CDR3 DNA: TGTGCCAGCAGCCTAACGACAGGGGTGATCTACGAGCAGTACTTC; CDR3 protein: CASSLTTGVIYEQYF
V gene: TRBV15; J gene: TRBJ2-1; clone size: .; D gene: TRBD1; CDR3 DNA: TGTGCCACCAGCAGAGATGGAGGCGAGGTGGGGACAGAGCGGAATGAGCAGTTCTTC; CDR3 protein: CATSRDGGEVGTERNEQFF
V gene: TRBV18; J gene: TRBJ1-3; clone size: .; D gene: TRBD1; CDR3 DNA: TGTGCCAGCTCAACTACCCGGGACAGAGAGGGCTCTGGAAACACCATATATTTT; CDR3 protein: CASSTTRDREGSGNTIYF
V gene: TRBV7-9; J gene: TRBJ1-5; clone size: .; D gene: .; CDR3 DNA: TGTGCCAGCAGCGTCAAAACAGGAACCGCTCCTCGTACACCCCAGCATTTT; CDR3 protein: CASSVKTGTAPRTPQHF
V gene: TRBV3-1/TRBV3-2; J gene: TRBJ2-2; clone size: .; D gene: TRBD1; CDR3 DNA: TGTGCCAGCAGCTCCTCCCAGGGGGCAGACGGGGAGCTGTTTTTT; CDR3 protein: CASSSSQGADGELFF
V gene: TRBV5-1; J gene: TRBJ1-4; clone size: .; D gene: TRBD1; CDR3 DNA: TGCGCCAGCAGCGAAATACAGGGGGCGAATGAAAAACTGTTTTTT; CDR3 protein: CASSEIQGANEKLFF
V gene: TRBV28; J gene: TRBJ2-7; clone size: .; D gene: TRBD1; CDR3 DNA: TGTGCCATCGTCGGGACAGGTCTCTACGAGCAGTACTTC; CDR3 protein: CAIVGTGLYEQYF
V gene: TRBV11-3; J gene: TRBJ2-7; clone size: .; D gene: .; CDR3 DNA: TGTGCCAGCAGCTTAGGCCACTCCTACGAGCAGTACTTC; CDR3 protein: CASSLGHSYEQYF
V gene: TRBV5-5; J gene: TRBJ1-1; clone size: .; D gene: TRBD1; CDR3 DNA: TGTGCCAGCAGTAGACCGGGACAGGGGGCACGGGGGGCTTTCTTT; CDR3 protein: CASSRPGQGARGAFF
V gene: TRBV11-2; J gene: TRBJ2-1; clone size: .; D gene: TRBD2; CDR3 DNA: TGTGCCAGCAGCTTAGTTAGCGGGAGGGGGCAGAATGAGCAGTTCTTC; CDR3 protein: CASSLVSGRGQNEQFF
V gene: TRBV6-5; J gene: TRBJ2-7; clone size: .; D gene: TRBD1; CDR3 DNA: TGTGCCAGCAGTTTCCTCGACAGGGCCGGCCACGAGCAGTACTTC; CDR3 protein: CASSFLDRAGHEQYF